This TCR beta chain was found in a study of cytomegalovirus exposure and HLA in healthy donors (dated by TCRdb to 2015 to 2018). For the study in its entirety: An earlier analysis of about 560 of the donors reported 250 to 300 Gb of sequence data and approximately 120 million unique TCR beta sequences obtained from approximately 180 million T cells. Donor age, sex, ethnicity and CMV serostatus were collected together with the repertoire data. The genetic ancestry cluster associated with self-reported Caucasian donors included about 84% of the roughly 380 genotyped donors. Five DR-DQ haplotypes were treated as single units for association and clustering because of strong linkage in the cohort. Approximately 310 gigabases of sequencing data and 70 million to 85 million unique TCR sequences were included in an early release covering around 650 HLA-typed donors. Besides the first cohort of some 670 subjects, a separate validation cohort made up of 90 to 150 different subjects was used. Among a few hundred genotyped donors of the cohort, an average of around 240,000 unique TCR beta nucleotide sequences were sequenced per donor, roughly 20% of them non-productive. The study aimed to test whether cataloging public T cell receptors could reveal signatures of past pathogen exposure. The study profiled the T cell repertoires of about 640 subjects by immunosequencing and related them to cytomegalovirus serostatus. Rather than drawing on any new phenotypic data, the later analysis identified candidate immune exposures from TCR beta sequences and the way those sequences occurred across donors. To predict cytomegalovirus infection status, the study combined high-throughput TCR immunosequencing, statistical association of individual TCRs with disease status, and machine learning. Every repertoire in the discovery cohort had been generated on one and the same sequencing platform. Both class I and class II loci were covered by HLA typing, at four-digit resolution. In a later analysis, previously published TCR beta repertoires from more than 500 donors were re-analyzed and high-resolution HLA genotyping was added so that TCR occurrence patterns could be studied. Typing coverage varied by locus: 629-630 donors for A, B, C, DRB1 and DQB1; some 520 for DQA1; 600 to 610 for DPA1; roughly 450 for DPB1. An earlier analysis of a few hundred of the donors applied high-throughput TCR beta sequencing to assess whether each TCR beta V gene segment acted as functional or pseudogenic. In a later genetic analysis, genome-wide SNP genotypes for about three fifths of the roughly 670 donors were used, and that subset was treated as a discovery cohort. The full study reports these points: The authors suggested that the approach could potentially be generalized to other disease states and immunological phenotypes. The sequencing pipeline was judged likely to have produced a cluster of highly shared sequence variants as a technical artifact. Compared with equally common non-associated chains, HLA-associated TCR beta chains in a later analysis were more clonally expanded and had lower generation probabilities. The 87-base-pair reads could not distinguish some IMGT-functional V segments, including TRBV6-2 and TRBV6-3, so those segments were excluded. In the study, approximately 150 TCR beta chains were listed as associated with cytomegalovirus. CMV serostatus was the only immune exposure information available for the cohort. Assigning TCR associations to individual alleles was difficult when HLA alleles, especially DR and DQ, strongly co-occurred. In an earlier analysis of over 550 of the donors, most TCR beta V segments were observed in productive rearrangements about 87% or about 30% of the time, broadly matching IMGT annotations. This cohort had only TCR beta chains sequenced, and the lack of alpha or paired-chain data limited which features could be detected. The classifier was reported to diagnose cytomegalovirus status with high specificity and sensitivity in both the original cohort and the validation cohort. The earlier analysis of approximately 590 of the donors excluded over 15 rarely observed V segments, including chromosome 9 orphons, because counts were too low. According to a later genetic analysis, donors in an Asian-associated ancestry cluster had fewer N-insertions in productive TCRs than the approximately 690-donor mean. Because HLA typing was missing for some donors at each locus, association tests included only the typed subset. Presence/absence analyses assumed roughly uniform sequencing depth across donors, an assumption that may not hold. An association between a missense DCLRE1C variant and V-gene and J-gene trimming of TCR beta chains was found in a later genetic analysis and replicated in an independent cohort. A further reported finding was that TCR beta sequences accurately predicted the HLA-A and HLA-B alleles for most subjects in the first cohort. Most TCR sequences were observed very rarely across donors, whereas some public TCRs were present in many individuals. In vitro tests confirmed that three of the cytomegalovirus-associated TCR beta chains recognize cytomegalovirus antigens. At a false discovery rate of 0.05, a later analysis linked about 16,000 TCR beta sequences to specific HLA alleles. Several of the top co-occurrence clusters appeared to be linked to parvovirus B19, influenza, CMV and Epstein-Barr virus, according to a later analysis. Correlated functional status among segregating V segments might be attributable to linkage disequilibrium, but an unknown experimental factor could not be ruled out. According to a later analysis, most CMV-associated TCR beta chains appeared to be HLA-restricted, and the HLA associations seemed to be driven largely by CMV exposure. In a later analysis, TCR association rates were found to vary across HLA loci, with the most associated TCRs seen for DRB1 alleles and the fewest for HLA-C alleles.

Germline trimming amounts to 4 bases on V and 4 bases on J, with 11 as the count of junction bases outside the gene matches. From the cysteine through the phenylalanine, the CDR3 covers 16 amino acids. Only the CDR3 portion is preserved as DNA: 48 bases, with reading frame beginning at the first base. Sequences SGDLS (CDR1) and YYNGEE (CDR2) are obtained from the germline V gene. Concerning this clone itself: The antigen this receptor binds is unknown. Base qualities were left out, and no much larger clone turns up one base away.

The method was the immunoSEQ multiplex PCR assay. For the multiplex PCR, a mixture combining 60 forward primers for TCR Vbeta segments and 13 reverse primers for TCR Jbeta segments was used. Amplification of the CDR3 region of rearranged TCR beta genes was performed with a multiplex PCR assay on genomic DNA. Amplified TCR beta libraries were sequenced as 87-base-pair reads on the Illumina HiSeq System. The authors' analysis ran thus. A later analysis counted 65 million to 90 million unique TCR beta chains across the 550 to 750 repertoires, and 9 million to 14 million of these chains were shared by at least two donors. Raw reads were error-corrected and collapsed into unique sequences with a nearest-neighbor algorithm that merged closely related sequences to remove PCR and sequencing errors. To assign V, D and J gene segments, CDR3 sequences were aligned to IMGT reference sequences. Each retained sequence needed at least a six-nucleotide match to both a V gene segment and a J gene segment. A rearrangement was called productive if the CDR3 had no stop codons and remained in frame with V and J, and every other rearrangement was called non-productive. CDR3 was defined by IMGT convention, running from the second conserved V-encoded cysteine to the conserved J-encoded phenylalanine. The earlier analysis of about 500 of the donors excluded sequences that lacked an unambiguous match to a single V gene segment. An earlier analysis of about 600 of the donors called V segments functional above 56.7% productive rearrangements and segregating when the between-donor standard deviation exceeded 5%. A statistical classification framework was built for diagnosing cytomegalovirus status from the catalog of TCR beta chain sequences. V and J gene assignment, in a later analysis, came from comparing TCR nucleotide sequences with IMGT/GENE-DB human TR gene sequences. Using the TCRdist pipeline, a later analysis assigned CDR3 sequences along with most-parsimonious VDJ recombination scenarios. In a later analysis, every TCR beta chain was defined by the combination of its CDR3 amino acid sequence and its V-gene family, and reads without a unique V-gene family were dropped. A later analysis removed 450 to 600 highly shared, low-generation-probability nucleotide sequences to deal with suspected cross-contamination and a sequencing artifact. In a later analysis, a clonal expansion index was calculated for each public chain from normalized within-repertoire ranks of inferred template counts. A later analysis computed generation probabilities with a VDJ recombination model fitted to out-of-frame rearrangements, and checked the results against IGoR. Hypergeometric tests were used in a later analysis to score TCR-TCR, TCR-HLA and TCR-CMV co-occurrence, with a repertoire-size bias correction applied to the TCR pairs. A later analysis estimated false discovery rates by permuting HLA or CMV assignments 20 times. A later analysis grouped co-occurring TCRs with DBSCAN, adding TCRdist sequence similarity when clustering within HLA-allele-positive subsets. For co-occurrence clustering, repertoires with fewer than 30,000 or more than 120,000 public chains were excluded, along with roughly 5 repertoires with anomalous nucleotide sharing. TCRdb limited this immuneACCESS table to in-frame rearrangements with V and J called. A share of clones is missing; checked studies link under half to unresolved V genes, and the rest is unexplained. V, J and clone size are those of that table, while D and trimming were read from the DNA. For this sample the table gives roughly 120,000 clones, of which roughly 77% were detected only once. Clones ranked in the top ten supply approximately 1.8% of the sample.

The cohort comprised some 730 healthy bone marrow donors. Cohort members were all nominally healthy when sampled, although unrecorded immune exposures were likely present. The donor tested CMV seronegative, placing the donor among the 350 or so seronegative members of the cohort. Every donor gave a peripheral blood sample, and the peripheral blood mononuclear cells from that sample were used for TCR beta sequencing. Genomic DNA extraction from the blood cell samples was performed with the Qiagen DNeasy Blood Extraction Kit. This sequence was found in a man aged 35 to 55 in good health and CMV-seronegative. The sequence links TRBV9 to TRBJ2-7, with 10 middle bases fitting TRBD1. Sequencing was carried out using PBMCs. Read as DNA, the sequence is TGTGCCAGCAGCCCCCAGAGGGGGACAGGGGCTTACGAGCAGTACTTC. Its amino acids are CASSPQRGTGAYEQYF.